The sequence of this T cell receptor (beta chain) was determined in a study of T-cell memory formation after mild COVID-19. Whole-study findings and limits: Clones from the second wave (peaking day 37) had unconfirmed SARS-CoV-2 specificity. Within pre-infection memory, some responding clones were found, suggesting cross-reactive memory joined.

TCR alpha and TCR beta cDNA libraries carrying sample barcodes and UMIs came from 5'RACE with constant-segment primers. Using its own MiXCR run on the 5' RACE reads, TCRdb lists one record per CDR3 protein. The table has approximately 500,000 distinct CDR3 sequences, about 23% seen once; the top ten hold around 13%. Comments on this clonotype: Its antigen is not identified.

V was trimmed by 3 bases and J by 4 bases, leaving 9 bases between them. Germline assignment: CDR1 DFQATT and CDR2 SNEGSKA (reference sequence). This CDR3 is built from 13 residues. The sequenced material came from PBMCs or a T cell subset sorted from them (not recorded which). This sequence originates from an adult woman who had mild COVID-19 (a few samples of this study predate the infection). Cell type and time point are not known. The V and J genes are TRBV20-1 and TRBJ2-2, with D perhaps given as TRBD1 or TRBD2 (6 bases each). The CDR3 reads CSASEGGTGELFF. Here the CDR3 DNA reads TGCAGTGCTAGTGAGGGGGGCACCGGGGAGCTGTTTTTT.